The T cell receptor beta chain described here comes from a study of shared clonotypes between healthy human individuals. For this clone: One end of the junction varies from germline; a read error may be responsible.

TCRdb keeps only in-frame clones here, not all; method: immunoSEQ multiplex PCR. The repertoire holds about 2 million clones, with over 85% as singletons. Positive CCR7 selection of CD45RO-negative cells yielded the naive CD8 cells, and terminally differentiated effector memory CD45RA+ cells were excluded. None of the donors, who were healthy HIV-negative adults, had recently had acute infections or vaccinations. This CDR3 has 15 amino acids. Germline V CDR1 and CDR2: ENHRY, SYGVKD. This receptor was taken from a man aged 18-30 years in good health. The sequenced material came from naive CD8+ T cells sorted from blood. This chain connects TRBV10-3 to TRBJ2-2, with 9 positions matching TRBD1. CDR3 sequence: CATAKQGANTGELFF. The CDR3 DNA follows: TGTGCCACGGCAAAACAGGGGGCGAATACCGGGGAGCTGTTTTTT.